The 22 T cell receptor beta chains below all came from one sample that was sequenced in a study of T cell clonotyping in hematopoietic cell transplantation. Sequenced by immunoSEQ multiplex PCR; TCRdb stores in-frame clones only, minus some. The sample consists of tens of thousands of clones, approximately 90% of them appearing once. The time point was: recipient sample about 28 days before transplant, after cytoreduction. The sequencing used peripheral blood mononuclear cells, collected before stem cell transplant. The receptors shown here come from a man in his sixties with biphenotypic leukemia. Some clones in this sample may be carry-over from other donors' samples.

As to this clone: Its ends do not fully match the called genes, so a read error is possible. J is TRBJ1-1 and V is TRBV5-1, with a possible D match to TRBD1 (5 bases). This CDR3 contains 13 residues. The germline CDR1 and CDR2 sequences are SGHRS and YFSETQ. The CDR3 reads CASSLEEGTEAFF. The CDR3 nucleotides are TGTGCCAGCAGCTTGGAAGAGGGGACTGAAGCTTTCTTT. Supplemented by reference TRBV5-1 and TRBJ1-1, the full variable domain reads KAGVTQTPRYLIKTRGQQVTLSCSPISGHRSVSWYQQTPGQGLQFLFEYFSETQRNKGNFPGRFSGRQFSNSRSEMNVSTLELGDSALYLCASSLEEGTEAFFGQGTRLTVV.

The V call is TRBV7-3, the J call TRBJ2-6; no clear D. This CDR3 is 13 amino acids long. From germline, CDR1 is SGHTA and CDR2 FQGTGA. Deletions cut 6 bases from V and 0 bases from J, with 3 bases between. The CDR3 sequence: CASRASGANVLTF. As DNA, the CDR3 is TGTGCCAGCAGGGCCTCTGGGGCCAACGTCCTGACTTTC.

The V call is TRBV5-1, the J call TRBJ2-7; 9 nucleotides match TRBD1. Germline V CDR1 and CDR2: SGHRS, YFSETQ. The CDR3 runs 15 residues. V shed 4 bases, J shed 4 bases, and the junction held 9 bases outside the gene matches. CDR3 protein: CASSMNPGQGYEQYF. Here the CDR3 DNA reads TGCGCCAGCAGCATGAATCCGGGACAGGGTTACGAGCAGTACTTC.

The CDR3: CASSLRGQGLSYGYTF. CDR3 bases: TGCGCCAGCAGCTTAAGGGGACAGGGACTTTCGTATGGCTACACCTTC. The rearrangement links TRBV5-1 to TRBJ1-2; TRBD1 aligns across 9 bases. V shed 2 bases and J 5 bases; nucleotides not matched to a gene: 10. CDR3 size: 16 residues. Germline V CDR1 and CDR2: SGHRS, YFSETQ.

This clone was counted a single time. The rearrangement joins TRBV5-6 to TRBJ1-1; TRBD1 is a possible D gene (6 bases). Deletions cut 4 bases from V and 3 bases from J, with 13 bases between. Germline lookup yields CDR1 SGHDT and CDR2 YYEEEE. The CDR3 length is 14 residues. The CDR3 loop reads CASSRRGLDTEAFF. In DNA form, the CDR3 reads TGTGCCAGCAGCCGGAGGGGGTTGGACACTGAAGCTTTCTTT.

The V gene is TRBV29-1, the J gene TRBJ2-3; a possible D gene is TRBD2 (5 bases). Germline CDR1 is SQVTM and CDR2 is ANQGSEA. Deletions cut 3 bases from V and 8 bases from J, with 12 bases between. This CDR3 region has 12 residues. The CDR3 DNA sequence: TGCAGCGTTGAGACTATTAAGGGTACGCAGTATTTT. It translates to CSVETIKGTQYF.

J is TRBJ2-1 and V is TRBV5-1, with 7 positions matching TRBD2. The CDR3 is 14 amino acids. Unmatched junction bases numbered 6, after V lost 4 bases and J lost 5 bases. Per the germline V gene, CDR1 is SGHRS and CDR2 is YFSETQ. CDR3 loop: CASSRLATDNEQFF. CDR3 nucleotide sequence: TGCGCCAGCAGCCGACTAGCTACGGACAATGAGCAGTTCTTC.

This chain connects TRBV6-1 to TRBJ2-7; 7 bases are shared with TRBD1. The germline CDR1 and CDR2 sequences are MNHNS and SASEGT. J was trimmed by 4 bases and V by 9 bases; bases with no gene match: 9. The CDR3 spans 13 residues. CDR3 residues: CASTQGTEYEQYF. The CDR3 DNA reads TGTGCCAGTACACAGGGGACCGAGTACGAGCAGTACTTC.

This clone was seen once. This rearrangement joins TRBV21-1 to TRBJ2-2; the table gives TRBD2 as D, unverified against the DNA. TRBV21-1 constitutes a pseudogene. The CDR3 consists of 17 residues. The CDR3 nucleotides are TGTGCCAGCACCAGAGAGTCGAGGGATTTTAACACCGGGGAGCTGTTTTTT. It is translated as CASTRESRDFNTGELFF.

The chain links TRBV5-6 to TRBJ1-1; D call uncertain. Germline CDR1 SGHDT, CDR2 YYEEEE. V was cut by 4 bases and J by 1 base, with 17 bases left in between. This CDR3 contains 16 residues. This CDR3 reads CASSQRGGRKNTEAFF. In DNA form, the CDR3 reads TGTGCCAGCAGCCAGCGGGGAGGCAGAAAGAACACTGAAGCTTTCTTT.

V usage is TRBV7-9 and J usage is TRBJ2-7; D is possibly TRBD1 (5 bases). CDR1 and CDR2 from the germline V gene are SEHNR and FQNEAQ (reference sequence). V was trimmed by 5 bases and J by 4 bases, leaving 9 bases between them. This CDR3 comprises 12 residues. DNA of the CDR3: TGTGCCAGCAGCAGCCAGGGATACGAGCAGTACTTC. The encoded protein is CASSSQGYEQYF.

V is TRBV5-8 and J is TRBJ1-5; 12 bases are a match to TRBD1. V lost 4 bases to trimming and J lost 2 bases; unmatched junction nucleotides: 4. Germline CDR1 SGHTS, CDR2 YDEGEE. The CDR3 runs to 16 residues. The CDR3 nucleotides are TGTGCCAGCAGCATCGGGACAGGGGGCGGCAATCAGCCCCAGCATTTT. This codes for CASSIGTGGGNQPQHF.

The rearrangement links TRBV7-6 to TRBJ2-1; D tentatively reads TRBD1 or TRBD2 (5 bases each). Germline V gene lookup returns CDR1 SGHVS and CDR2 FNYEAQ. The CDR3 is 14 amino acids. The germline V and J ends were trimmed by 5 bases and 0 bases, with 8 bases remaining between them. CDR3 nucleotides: TGTGCCAGCAGCGGGACCGACTCCTACAATGAGCAGTTCTTC. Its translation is CASSGTDSYNEQFF.

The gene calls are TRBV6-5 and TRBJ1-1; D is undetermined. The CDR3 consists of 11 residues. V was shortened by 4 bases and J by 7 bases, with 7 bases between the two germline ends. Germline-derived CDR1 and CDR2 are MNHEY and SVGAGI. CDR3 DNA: TGTGCCAGCAGTTTTGGCAGTGAAGCTTTCTTT. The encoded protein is CASSFGSEAFF.

As DNA, the CDR3 is TGCGCCAGCAGCTTTCGGACAGACTCCTACGAGCAGTACTTC. Its translation: CASSFRTDSYEQYF. This sequence joins TRBV5-1 and TRBJ2-7, with a weak D call TRBD1 (6 bases). Trimming took 2 bases from V and 0 from J, leaving 9 bases between them. The CDR3 covers 14 residues. Germline V gene lookup returns CDR1 SGHRS and CDR2 YFSETQ.

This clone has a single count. The CDR3: CASSYLRQTYEQYF. CDR3 in DNA: TGTGCCAGCAGTTACTTAAGGCAGACCTACGAGCAGTACTTC. The V gene is TRBV6-5, the J gene TRBJ2-7; D call uncertain. CDR1 is MNHEY, CDR2 SVGAGI, per germline. The CDR3 totals 14 residues. V was cut by 1 base and J by 2 bases, with 9 bases left in between.

The CDR3 spells CASRTVYGYTF. CDR3 DNA: TGTGCCAGCAGGACGGTCTATGGCTACACCTTC. The chain employs TRBV2 and TRBJ1-2; D gene ambiguous. The CDR3 spans 11 residues. The V end was cut by 6 bases, the J end by 4 bases, with 6 bases between. Germline V gene lookup returns CDR1 SNHLY and CDR2 FYNNEI.

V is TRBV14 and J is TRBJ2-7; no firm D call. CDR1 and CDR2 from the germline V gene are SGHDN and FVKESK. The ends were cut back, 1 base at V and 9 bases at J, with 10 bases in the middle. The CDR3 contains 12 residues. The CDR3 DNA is TGTGCCAGCAGCCAAGGCCTTCTTTGGCAGTACTTC. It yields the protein CASSQGLLWQYF.

As DNA, the CDR3 is TGTGCCACTTCGAGATTAATGACTAGCGGGCAGAGCGATGAGCAGTTCTTC. Translated, it gives CATSRLMTSGQSDEQFF. V gene TRBV19 combines with J gene TRBJ2-1, with 10 bases lining up with TRBD2. In germline, CDR1 is LNHDA, CDR2 SQIVND (reference sequence). The CDR3 has 17 amino acids. Trimming took 10 bases from V and 8 from J; bases not matched to a gene: 20.

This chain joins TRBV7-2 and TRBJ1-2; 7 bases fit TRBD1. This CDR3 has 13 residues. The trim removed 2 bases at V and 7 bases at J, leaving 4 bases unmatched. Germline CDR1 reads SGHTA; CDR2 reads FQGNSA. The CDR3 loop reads CASSLTGVSGYTF. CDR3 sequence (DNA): TGTGCCAGCAGCTTAACAGGGGTTAGTGGCTACACCTTC. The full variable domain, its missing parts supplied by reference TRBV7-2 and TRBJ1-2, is GAGVSQSPSNKVTEKGKDVELRCDPISGHTALYWYRQSLGQGLEFLIYFQGNSAPDKSGLPSDRFSAERTGGSVSTLTIQRTQQEDSAVYLCASSLTGVSGYTFGSGTRLTVV.

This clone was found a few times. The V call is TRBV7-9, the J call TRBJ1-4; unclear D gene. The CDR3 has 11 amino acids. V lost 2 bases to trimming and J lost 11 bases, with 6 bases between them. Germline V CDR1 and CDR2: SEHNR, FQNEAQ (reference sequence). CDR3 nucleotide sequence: TGTGCCAGCAGCTTAATCGGGAAACTGTTTTTT. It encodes CASSLIGKLFF.

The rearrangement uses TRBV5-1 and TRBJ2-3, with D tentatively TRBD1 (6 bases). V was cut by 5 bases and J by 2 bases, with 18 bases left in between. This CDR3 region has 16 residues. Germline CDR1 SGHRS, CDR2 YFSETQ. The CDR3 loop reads CASRTAVGTFTDTQYF. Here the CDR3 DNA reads TGCGCCAGCAGAACCGCCGTGGGGACATTCACAGATACGCAGTATTTT.